Listed here are 17 T cell receptor beta chains from one sample, sequenced in a study of OX40 agonist ivuxolimab in advanced cancers. Profiled with immunoSEQ multiplex PCR; TCRdb holds only in-frame clones, not every one. The data hold 30,000 to 40,000 clones, with roughly 84% observed a single time. Sample: CD4+ or CD8+ T cells sorted from blood, taken in a trial of the OX40 agonist ivuxolimab. The receptors originated from an adult with an advanced solid tumor such as melanoma, head and neck, liver or kidney cancer.

V gene TRBV28 combines with J gene TRBJ1-1, with D perhaps TRBD1 (5 bases). The CDR3 has 13 residues. Germline V gene sequence: CDR1 MDHEN, CDR2 SYDVKM. V was pared by 8 bases and J by 0 bases, with 10 bases between. CDR3 DNA sequence: TGTGCCAGCTTGAGGACATTGAACACTGAAGCTTTCTTT. As protein: CASLRTLNTEAFF.

The chain combines TRBV19 with TRBJ1-6, with a possible D match to TRBD1 (5 bases). V was shortened by 6 bases and J by 10 bases, with 16 bases between the two germline ends. The CDR3 extends over 14 amino acids. In germline, CDR1 is LNHDA, CDR2 SQIVND (reference sequence). In DNA form, the CDR3 reads TGTGCCAGTAGCCCCCAGCGGGGCAACTCACCCCTCCACTTT. This gives the protein CASSPQRGNSPLHF.

The gene calls are TRBV6-1 and TRBJ1-4, with 8 bases matching TRBD1. This CDR3 is built from 18 residues. Looked up from germline, CDR1 is MNHNS and CDR2 is SASEGT. V gave up 3 bases and J gave up 1 base; unmatched junction bases: 10. CDR3 residues: CASSERAGGARTNEKLFF. CDR3 coding DNA: TGTGCCAGCAGTGAGCGGGCAGGGGGCGCAAGAACTAATGAAAAACTGTTTTTT.

CDR3 bases: TGCGCCAGCAGCTCAAACATGGGGGGCCAAACCTCCTACGAGCAGTACTTC. Its translation is CASSSNMGGQTSYEQYF. This chain uses TRBV5-1 with TRBJ2-7; D is perhaps TRBD1 or TRBD2 (6 bases each). Germline V gives CDR1 SGHRS, CDR2 YFSETQ. V was clipped by 3 bases and J by 0 bases, with 19 bases between them. This CDR3 has 17 amino acids.

This clone has a single count. The J gene is TRBJ2-7, the V gene TRBV28, with no clear D. Germline V lookup: CDR1 MDHEN, CDR2 SYDVKM. This CDR3 region has 12 residues. V dropped 2 bases and J dropped 6 bases, with 8 bases sitting between them. The CDR3 protein is CASSLPSLEQYF. The CDR3 DNA sequence: TGTGCCAGCAGTTTACCCTCCCTCGAGCAGTACTTC.

The V and J genes are TRBV6-5 and TRBJ1-3; D remains ambiguous. The CDR3 extends over 14 amino acids. Trimming removed 2 bases at V and 2 bases at J, with 7 bases between. CDR1 MNHEY and CDR2 SVGAGI come from the germline V gene. The CDR3 coding sequence is TGTGCCAGCAGTTACAGTCTCGCTGGAAACACCATATATTTT. Its translation: CASSYSLAGNTIYF.

The chain combines TRBV5-6 with TRBJ2-5, with 8 bases identical to TRBD1. The CDR3 is 14 residues long. The V gene end was trimmed by 4 bases and the J gene end by 5 bases; junction bases not matched to a gene: 7. Germline-derived CDR1 and CDR2 are SGHDT and YYEEEE. Written as DNA, the CDR3 is TGTGCCAGCAGCCGGACAGGGCCAGGTGAGACCCAGTACTTC. Protein: CASSRTGPGETQYF.

The chain has TRBV5-1 and TRBJ2-3; 10 positions match TRBD1. Germline CDR1 reads SGHRS; CDR2 reads YFSETQ. This CDR3 region has 15 residues. V trimming: 4 bases; J trimming: 5 bases; junction bases outside the gene matches: 7. The CDR3 reads CASSAGRDRGDTQYF. The DNA for the CDR3 is TGCGCCAGCAGCGCGGGAAGGGACAGGGGAGATACGCAGTATTTT.

The chain links TRBV7-9 to TRBJ1-5; tentatively, D is TRBD1 (5 bases). CDR1 and CDR2 from the germline V gene are SEHNR and FQNEAQ (reference sequence). V lost 8 bases to trimming and J lost 5 bases, with 10 bases between them. CDR3 length: 12 residues. The CDR3 bases are TGTGCCAGCGCGGGGGGGGATCAGCCCCAGCATTTT. This encodes CASAGGDQPQHF.

CDR3 coding DNA: TGCGCCAGCAGCTTGGAAGGGACAGCGAAGTCACCCCTCCACTTT. Its translation: CASSLEGTAKSPLHF. The rearrangement joins TRBV5-1 to TRBJ1-6, with 7 nucleotides matching TRBD1. The germline V gene has CDR1 SGHRS and CDR2 YFSETQ. With 0 bases clipped from V and 10 bases from J, the junction kept 7 bases outside the gene matches. CDR3 length: 15 residues.

The V and J genes are TRBV5-4 and TRBJ2-7; D remains unclear. Trimming took 4 bases from V and 2 from J, leaving 13 bases between them. This CDR3 has 14 amino acids. Germline-derived CDR1 and CDR2 are SGHNT and YYREEE (reference sequence). The CDR3 sequence is CASSPRTDTYEQYF. CDR3 nucleotide sequence: TGTGCCAGCAGCCCGAGGACCGATACCTACGAGCAGTACTTC.

The V call is TRBV15, the J call TRBJ2-5, with D maybe TRBD1 (6 bases). Germline V gives CDR1 LNHNV, CDR2 YYDKDF (reference sequence). This CDR3 region has 17 residues. With 0 bases removed from V and 3 bases from J, the gap between germline ends came to 17 bases. The chain's CDR3 is CATSRDRPRGREETQYF. The CDR3 region has the DNA TGTGCCACCAGCAGAGATCGGCCCAGGGGCAGGGAAGAGACCCAGTACTTC.

The V gene is TRBV6-5, the J gene TRBJ2-2, with D uncertain. The V gene lost 5 bases and the J gene lost 4 bases, with 8 bases spanning the gap. Germline CDR1 MNHEY, CDR2 SVGAGI. The CDR3 runs to 13 residues. The DNA for the CDR3 is TGTGCCAGCAGTCTAACTCCCACCGGGGAGCTGTTTTTT. It encodes CASSLTPTGELFF.

In nucleotides, the CDR3 is TGCAGCACCGGGAGGGGGCGTGACACTGAAGCTTTCTTT. Translation gives CSTGRGRDTEAFF. The chain has TRBV29-1 and TRBJ1-1; 7 positions match TRBD1. This CDR3 region has 13 residues. Germline V gene lookup returns CDR1 SQVTM and CDR2 ANQGSEA. J lost 3 bases, V lost 8 bases, and 9 bases had no gene match.

This clone was detected only once. V gene TRBV10-2 combines with J gene TRBJ2-7; 10 nucleotides align to TRBD1. V shed 6 bases and J 2 bases; nucleotides not matched to a gene: 7. CDR1 WSHSY and CDR2 SAAADI come from the germline V gene. This CDR3 is built from 15 residues. CDR3 region: CASSTGTGAPYEQYF. DNA of the CDR3: TGCGCCAGCAGCACCGGGACAGGGGCTCCCTACGAGCAGTACTTC.

This clone was counted only a few times. The J gene is TRBJ1-1, the V gene TRBV9; the D gene is possibly TRBD1 (5 bases). The CDR3 totals 15 residues. V was trimmed by 0 bases and J by 1 base, leaving 10 bases between them. Germline V CDR1 and CDR2: SGDLS, YYNGEE. The CDR3 coding sequence is TGTGCCAGCAGCGTAGGGGCAGGGACGAACACTGAAGCTTTCTTT. Translating gives CASSVGAGTNTEAFF.

The CDR3 protein is CASSKFMETQYF. DNA of the CDR3: TGTGCCAGCAGTAAATTTATGGAGACCCAGTACTTC. V gene TRBV2 combines with J gene TRBJ2-5; D unresolved. Deletions cut 5 bases from V and 5 bases from J, with 9 bases between. In germline, CDR1 is SNHLY, CDR2 FYNNEI. CDR3 length: 12 amino acids.